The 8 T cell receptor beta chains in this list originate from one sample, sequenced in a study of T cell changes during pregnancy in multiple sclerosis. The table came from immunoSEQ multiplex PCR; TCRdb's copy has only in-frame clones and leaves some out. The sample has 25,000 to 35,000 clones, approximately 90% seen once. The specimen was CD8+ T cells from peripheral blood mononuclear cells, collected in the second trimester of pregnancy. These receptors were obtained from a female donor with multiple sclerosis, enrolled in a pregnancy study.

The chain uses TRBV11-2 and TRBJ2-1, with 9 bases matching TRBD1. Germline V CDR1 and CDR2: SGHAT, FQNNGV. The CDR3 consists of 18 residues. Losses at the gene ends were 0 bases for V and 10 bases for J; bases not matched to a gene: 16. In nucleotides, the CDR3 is TGTGCCAGCAGCTTAGACGCTACAGGGACAGGGTACCTTGAGGAGCAGTTCTTC. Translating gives CASSLDATGTGYLEEQFF.

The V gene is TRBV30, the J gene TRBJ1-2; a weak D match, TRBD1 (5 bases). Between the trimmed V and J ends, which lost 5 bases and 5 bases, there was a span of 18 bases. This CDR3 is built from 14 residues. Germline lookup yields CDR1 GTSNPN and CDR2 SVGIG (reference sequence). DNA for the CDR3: TGTGCCTGGGGGTTGAAGGGGCGAAAATATGGCTACACCTTC. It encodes CAWGLKGRKYGYTF.

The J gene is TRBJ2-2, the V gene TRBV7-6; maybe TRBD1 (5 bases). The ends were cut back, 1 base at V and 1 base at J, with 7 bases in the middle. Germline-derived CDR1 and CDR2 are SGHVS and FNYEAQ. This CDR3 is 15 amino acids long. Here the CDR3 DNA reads TGTGCCAGCAGCTTAGGACAGCTGAACACCGGGGAGCTGTTTTTT. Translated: CASSLGQLNTGELFF.

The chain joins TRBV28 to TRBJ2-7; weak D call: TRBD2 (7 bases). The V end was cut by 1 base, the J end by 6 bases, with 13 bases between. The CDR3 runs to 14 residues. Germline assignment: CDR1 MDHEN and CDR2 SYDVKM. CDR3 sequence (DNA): TGTGCCAGCAGTTTATTGAGGGAGGGGGGCGAGCAGTACTTC. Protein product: CASSLLREGGEQYF.

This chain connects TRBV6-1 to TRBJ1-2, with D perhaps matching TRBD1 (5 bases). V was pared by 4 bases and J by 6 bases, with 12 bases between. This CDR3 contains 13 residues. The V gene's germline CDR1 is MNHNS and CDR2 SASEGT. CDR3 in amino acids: CASSVQETNGYTF. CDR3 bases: TGTGCCAGCAGTGTACAGGAAACCAATGGCTACACCTTC.

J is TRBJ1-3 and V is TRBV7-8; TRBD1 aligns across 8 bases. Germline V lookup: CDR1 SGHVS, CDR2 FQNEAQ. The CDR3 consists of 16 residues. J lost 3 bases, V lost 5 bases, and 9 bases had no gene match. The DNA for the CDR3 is TGTGCCAGCAGCACCCTGACAGGGGAGGTTGGAAACACCATATATTTT. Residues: CASSTLTGEVGNTIYF.

The CDR3 sequence: CASSPWTSGRRETQYF. The CDR3 region has the DNA TGTGCCAGCAGCCCCTGGACTAGCGGGAGGCGGGAGACCCAGTACTTC. The V gene is TRBV7-2, the J gene TRBJ2-5, with 14 nucleotides matching TRBD2. Germline trimming cut 5 bases from V and 5 bases from J; bases unmatched to any gene: 7. The CDR3 runs to 16 residues. From germline, CDR1 is SGHTA and CDR2 FQGNSA.

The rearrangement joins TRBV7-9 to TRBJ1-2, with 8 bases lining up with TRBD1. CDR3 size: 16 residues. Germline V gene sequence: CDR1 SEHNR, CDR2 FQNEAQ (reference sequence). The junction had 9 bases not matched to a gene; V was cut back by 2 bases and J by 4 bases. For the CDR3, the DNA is TGTGCCAGCAGCTTATATGCAGGGGGCGCGGGCTATGGCTACACCTTC. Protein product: CASSLYAGGAGYGYTF.